This T cell receptor beta chain stems from a study of T cells in Graves' hyperthyroidism and ophthalmopathy. TCR beta CDR3 regions were amplified from RNA transcripts. The study used the HTBI primer set for a first-round RT-PCR of the TCR CDR3. In TCRdb, the multiplex PCR reads were re-called with MiXCR into one record per CDR3 protein. Altogether about 680,000 distinct CDR3 sequences are present, roughly a third being singletons, with the ten largest covering more than 25%. Out of less than 12 ml of fresh peripheral blood came the PBMCs. The CDR3 extends over 11 amino acids. The V end was cut by 5 bases, the J end by 0 bases, with 2 bases between. The V gene's germline CDR1 is DFQATT and CDR2 SNEGSKA (reference sequence).

The source is a woman between 40 and 55 years old with Graves' hyperthyroidism. V and J are TRBV20-1 and TRBJ1-3; no firm D call. Sequencing was done on a sample of blood. The DNA of the CDR3 is TGCAGTGCTTACTCTGGAAACACCATATATTTT. Protein sequence: CSAYSGNTIYF.